The rows below give T cell receptor beta chains drawn from one sample of a study of T cells in Graves' hyperthyroidism and ophthalmopathy. MiXCR was run by TCRdb on the multiplex PCR reads, yielding one entry per CDR3 protein. The sample holds over 350,000 distinct CDR3 sequences, 14% to 15% seen once. Sequencing input: blood. These TCRs come from a man aged 18 to 30 with Graves' ophthalmopathy. CDR3s include the opening cysteine and the closing phenylalanine or tryptophan. Each record gives: V gene, clone size, J gene, D gene, CDR3 DNA, CDR3 protein. The D gene is left open where the match is weak. Clone size is shown for a subset of rows, as once, few, many or a class of expanded clone.

V gene: TRBV7-6
clone size: many
J gene: TRBJ2-1
D gene: TRBD2
CDR3 DNA: TGTGCCAGCAGCTTAAGGCTAGCGGGAGCCCGCAATGAGCAGTTCTTC
CDR3 protein: CASSLRLAGARNEQFF

V gene: TRBV10-3
clone size: few
J gene: TRBJ2-2
D gene: -
CDR3 DNA: TGTGCCACGTTGTCGGCGGACCCTTTGACCGGGGAGCTGTTTTTT
CDR3 protein: CATLSADPLTGELFF

V gene: TRBV19
clone size: few
J gene: TRBJ2-5
D gene: -
CDR3 DNA: TGTGCCAGTAGTACCCAAAGGGAGACCCAGTACTTC
CDR3 protein: CASSTQRETQYF

V gene: TRBV3-1
clone size: many
J gene: TRBJ2-5
D gene: -
CDR3 DNA: TGTGCCAGCAGCCAAGCGGGAGAAGAGACCCAGTACTTC
CDR3 protein: CASSQAGEETQYF

V gene: TRBV20-1
clone size: many
J gene: TRBJ2-3
D gene: -
CDR3 DNA: TGCAGTGCTAGCCCCCCGGGAAGCACAGATACGCAGTATTTT
CDR3 protein: CSASPPGSTDTQYF

V gene: TRBV2
clone size: many
J gene: TRBJ1-4
D gene: -
CDR3 DNA: TGTGCCAGCAGCGCCTCGACAGGATTAGATGAAAAACTGTTTTTT
CDR3 protein: CASSASTGLDEKLFF

V gene: TRBV5-5
clone size: many
J gene: TRBJ2-1
D gene: -
CDR3 DNA: TGTGCCAGCAGCACCGACTTATACAATGAGCAGTTCTTC
CDR3 protein: CASSTDLYNEQFF

V gene: TRBV28
clone size: few
J gene: TRBJ1-1
D gene: -
CDR3 DNA: TGTGCCAGCAGTTTAGTGGGGGGACATAACACTGAAGCTTTCTTT
CDR3 protein: CASSLVGGHNTEAFF

V gene: TRBV5-1
clone size: -
J gene: TRBJ2-5
D gene: -
CDR3 DNA: TGCGCCACCCAGCTTGGGCAGGGGGAGACCCAGTACTTC
CDR3 protein: CATQLGQGETQYF

V gene: TRBV11-3
clone size: many
J gene: TRBJ2-1
D gene: TRBD2
CDR3 DNA: TGTGCCAGCAGCTTAGGTTTTCTAGCGGAACAGGATGAGCAGTTCTTC
CDR3 protein: CASSLGFLAEQDEQFF

V gene: TRBV27
clone size: -
J gene: TRBJ2-1
D gene: TRBD1
CDR3 DNA: TGTGCCAGCAGTTTATCCCCGGGACAGGAATACAATGAGCAGTTCTTC
CDR3 protein: CASSLSPGQEYNEQFF

V gene: TRBV9
clone size: -
J gene: TRBJ2-2
D gene: -
CDR3 DNA: TGTGCCAGCAGCACAGGACATCCGACGGGGGAGCTGTTTTTT
CDR3 protein: CASSTGHPTGELFF

V gene: TRBV18
clone size: -
J gene: TRBJ1-2
D gene: -
CDR3 DNA: TGTGCCAGCTCACCGAGTATGAATCCAGGGGCTTACTATGGCTACACCTTC
CDR3 protein: CASSPSMNPGAYYGYTF

V gene: TRBV20-1
clone size: many
J gene: TRBJ2-3
D gene: -
CDR3 DNA: TGCAGTGCTAGGCGAAGAGGGGATAGCACAGATACGCAGTATTTT
CDR3 protein: CSARRRGDSTDTQYF

V gene: TRBV30
clone size: -
J gene: TRBJ1-1
D gene: TRBD1
CDR3 DNA: TGTGCCTGGAGTCGACAGGGGGGCACTGAAGCTTTCTTT
CDR3 protein: CAWSRQGGTEAFF

V gene: TRBV9
clone size: -
J gene: TRBJ2-1
D gene: -
CDR3 DNA: TGTGCCAGCAGCGTAGCCGCCGGGAGCCCCTACAATGAGCAGTTCTTC
CDR3 protein: CASSVAAGSPYNEQFF

V gene: TRBV6-1
clone size: many
J gene: TRBJ1-1
D gene: -
CDR3 DNA: TGTGCCAGCAGTGAGAGGAGGGAAAATTCTGAAGCTTTCTTT
CDR3 protein: CASSERRENSEAFF

V gene: TRBV5-1
clone size: many
J gene: TRBJ1-1
D gene: -
CDR3 DNA: TGTGCCAGCAGCACGGGACAGAACACTGAAGCTTTCTTT
CDR3 protein: CASSTGQNTEAFF

V gene: TRBV10-3
clone size: -
J gene: TRBJ2-7
D gene: TRBD2
CDR3 DNA: TGTGCCATTTTAGCGGGGTACGAGCAGTACTTC
CDR3 protein: CAILAGYEQYF

V gene: TRBV12-3/TRBV12-4
clone size: many
J gene: TRBJ2-5
D gene: -
CDR3 DNA: TGTGCCAGCAGTTTAGGTCCGGGGTCAGAGACCCAGTACTTC
CDR3 protein: CASSLGPGSETQYF

V gene: TRBV6-1
clone size: few
J gene: TRBJ1-1
D gene: -
CDR3 DNA: TGTGCCAGCAGTTTCCCGCAGGGGGAAGCTTTCTTT
CDR3 protein: CASSFPQGEAFF

V gene: TRBV6-1
clone size: -
J gene: TRBJ1-1
D gene: -
CDR3 DNA: TGTGCCAGCAGCCATATACAAATGAACACTGAAGCTTTCTTT
CDR3 protein: CASSHIQMNTEAFF